This entry describes one T cell receptor beta chain. This specimen comes from a study of blood T cell repertoires in COVID-19. Study summary: From T cells, B-cell-depleted T cells, or PBMCs came the material, which was cDNA or gDNA.

CDR3 length equals 15 residues. After removal of 6 bases from V and 9 bases from J, the junction contained 8 bases not matched to a gene. CDR1 and CDR2 from the germline V gene are SGHRS and YFSETQ. Sequencing was performed with immunoSEQ multiplex PCR; in TCRdb, only in-frame clones are kept and a portion is missing. The table has 90,000 to 130,000 clones, approximately 90% seen once. V usage is TRBV5-1 and J usage is TRBJ2-1; TRBD2 matches 14 bases. Sequencing input: peripheral blood. The source of this sequence is a woman aged 45-65 years with acute or convalescent COVID-19. The CDR3 DNA reads as TGCGCCAGCACTGGGACTAGCGGGAGAGAGGGTGAGCAGTTCTTC. Protein: CASTGTSGREGEQFF. Variable domain in full (rest from reference TRBV5-1 and TRBJ2-1): KAGVTQTPRYLIKTRGQQVTLSCSPISGHRSVSWYQQTPGQGLQFLFEYFSETQRNKGNFPGRFSGRQFSNSRSEMNVSTLELGDSALYLCASTGTSGREGEQFFGPGTRLTVL.